One T cell receptor (beta chain) is described in this entry. Then a second PCR, running roughly 7 to 12 cycles, was carried out with a sample-barcoded 5' primer and a J-beta primer mix. In TCRdb, the 5' RACE reads were re-called with MiXCR into one record per CDR3 protein. The sample holds 1.5 million to 2 million distinct CDR3 sequences, roughly 28% seen once. These data belong to a study of blood T cells in healthy people across ages. Sequencing was done on a sample of blood. The clonotype was recovered from a woman aged 30 to 39 in good health.

The CDR3 nucleotides read TGTGCCAGCAGCTGGGTGGGGTCGGGAGAGACCCAGTACTTC. It is translated as CASSWVGSGETQYF. The chain uses TRBV7-9 and TRBJ2-5; no definite D call. The V end was cut by 4 bases, the J end by 4 bases, with 13 bases between. The CDR3 consists of 14 residues. Germline lookup yields CDR1 SEHNR and CDR2 FQNEAQ (reference sequence).